This is a list of T cell receptor beta chains from one sample in a study of T-cell memory formation after mild COVID-19. Each CDR3 protein is one row after TCRdb ran MiXCR on the 5' RACE reads. The data contain about 250,000 distinct CDR3 sequences, 15% of them singletons. The specimen was PBMCs or a T cell subset sorted from them (not recorded which). Receptor source: an adult woman who had mild COVID-19 (a few samples of this study predate the infection). Cell type and time point are not known. The CDR3 runs from the conserved cysteine through the conserved F or W. The D gene is left open where the match is weak. Clone size is shown for a subset of rows, as once, few, many or a class of expanded clone.

j_call d_call clone_size v_call cdr3_aa cdr3_nt
TRBJ1-1 TRBD1 few TRBV11-2 CASSLEGQPRMNTEAFF TGTGCCAGCAGCTTAGAGGGACAGCCCCGAATGAACACTGAAGCTTTCTTT
TRBJ1-2 NA NA TRBV12-3/TRBV12-4 CASSPAGRGGYTF TGTGCCAGCAGTCCTGCAGGGAGGGGTGGCTACACCTTC
TRBJ2-1 TRBD2 many TRBV7-8 CASSLSPSGRAVNEQFF TGTGCCAGCAGCTTGAGCCCTAGCGGGAGGGCCGTGAATGAGCAGTTCTTC
TRBJ2-2 NA few TRBV20-1 CSASSPRTGGTGELFF TGCAGTGCTAGCTCTCCTAGGACTGGGGGGACCGGGGAGCTGTTTTTT
TRBJ2-7 NA many TRBV12-3/TRBV12-4 CASSRAGVYEQYF TGTGCCAGCAGTCGCGCAGGGGTCTACGAGCAGTACTTC
TRBJ1-1 TRBD1 NA TRBV19 CASSKGQGSTEAFF TGTGCCAGTAGTAAAGGACAGGGTAGCACTGAAGCTTTCTTT
TRBJ1-1 TRBD1 few TRBV5-4 CASSFRDRDTEAFF TGTGCCAGCAGCTTTCGGGACAGGGACACTGAAGCTTTCTTT
TRBJ2-1 NA few TRBV7-6 CASSLMQGYNEQFF TGTGCCAGCAGCTTAATGCAGGGCTACAATGAGCAGTTCTTC
TRBJ2-1 NA few TRBV25-1 CASNSQGYNEQFF TGTGCCAGCAACTCCCAGGGGTACAATGAGCAGTTCTTC
TRBJ2-7 TRBD1 NA TRBV7-9 CASSTLTGNYEQYF TGTGCCAGCAGCACCCTGACAGGGAACTACGAGCAGTACTTC
TRBJ1-4 NA NA TRBV7-9 CASSLEGFLNEKLFF TGTGCCAGCAGCTTAGAGGGATTCCTAAATGAAAAACTGTTTTTT
TRBJ1-2 TRBD1 NA TRBV5-1 CASSRDRASGYTF TGCGCCAGCAGCAGGGACAGGGCTTCTGGCTACACCTTC
TRBJ2-1 NA NA TRBV6-2/TRBV6-3 CASSDLAHSYNEQFF TGTGCCAGCAGTGATCTAGCGCACTCCTACAATGAGCAGTTCTTC
TRBJ2-5 TRBD2 many TRBV4-1 CASSQLTSGATTYF TGCGCCAGCAGCCAACTCACTAGCGGCGCTACCACGTACTTC
TRBJ2-3 TRBD2 few TRBV12-3/TRBV12-4 CASSSAGGITDTQYF TGTGCCAGCAGTTCAGCGGGGGGTATCACAGATACGCAGTATTTT
TRBJ2-7 NA NA TRBV29-1 CSVLIGTPTYEQYF TGCAGCGTTTTAATAGGGACACCCACCTACGAGCAGTACTTC
TRBJ2-3 NA NA TRBV30 CAWSPGGSTDTQYF TGTGCCTGGAGCCCCGGAGGGTCCACAGATACGCAGTATTTT
TRBJ2-6 NA NA TRBV4-3 CASSQVGRFAANVLTF TGCGCCAGCAGCCAAGTGGGACGGTTTGCGGCCAACGTCCTGACTTTC
TRBJ1-5 NA NA TRBV12-3/TRBV12-4 CASSLGLPQHF TGTGCCAGCAGTTTAGGTCTGCCCCAGCATTTT
TRBJ2-2 TRBD2 few TRBV9 CASSVAAGGNTGELFF TGTGCCAGCAGCGTAGCAGCGGGAGGGAACACCGGGGAGCTGTTTTTT
TRBJ2-5 NA NA TRBV5-1 CASSLGDTSQETQYF TGCGCCAGCAGCTTGGGGGACACCTCTCAAGAGACCCAGTACTTC
TRBJ2-1 TRBD2 few TRBV12-3/TRBV12-4 CASSPGTSGNNEQFF TGTGCCAGCAGTCCCGGGACTAGCGGGAACAATGAGCAGTTCTTC
TRBJ1-1 NA few TRBV3-1 CASSQFLLNTEAFF TGTGCCAGCAGCCAATTCCTTTTGAACACTGAAGCTTTCTTT
TRBJ2-7 NA many TRBV30 CAWSAQGGRPYEQYF TGTGCCTGGAGTGCACAGGGAGGACGACCCTACGAGCAGTACTTC
TRBJ2-5 NA few TRBV4-1 CASSQTDGGETQYF TGCGCCAGCAGCCAGACGGACGGGGGTGAGACCCAGTACTTC
TRBJ2-7 TRBD1 NA TRBV5-6 CASSSPPGQGTEEQYF TGTGCCAGCAGCTCCCCCCCGGGACAGGGGACGGAAGAGCAGTACTTC
TRBJ2-3 NA few TRBV24-1 CATSDTGRSTDTQYF TGTGCCACCAGTGATACGGGACGGAGCACAGATACGCAGTATTTT
TRBJ2-5 NA few TRBV12-3/TRBV12-4 CASRAQGGRAQYF TGTGCCAGCAGGGCCCAGGGGGGCAGGGCCCAGTACTTC
TRBJ2-3 TRBD1 few TRBV7-9 CASSLGTGVTTDTQYF TGTGCCAGCAGCCTCGGGACAGGGGTAACCACAGATACGCAGTATTTT
TRBJ2-3 TRBD2 few TRBV16 CASSGLAGRSDTQYF TGTGCCAGCAGCGGACTAGCGGGACGGTCAGATACGCAGTATTTT
TRBJ1-1 NA few TRBV5-1 CASSVDSGGLHTEAFF TGCGCCAGCAGCGTGGACTCTGGGGGGTTACACACTGAAGCTTTCTTT
TRBJ1-5 NA NA TRBV12-3/TRBV12-4 CASSFGEGHQPQHF TGTGCCAGCAGTTTCGGGGAGGGCCATCAGCCCCAGCATTTT
TRBJ2-1 NA NA TRBV20-1 CSAKTADSYNEQFF TGCAGTGCTAAGACCGCGGATTCCTACAATGAGCAGTTCTTC
TRBJ1-4 TRBD1 NA TRBV7-8 CASSTRPGTGRNEKLFF TGTGCCAGCAGCACCCGTCCCGGGACAGGCCGGAATGAAAAACTGTTTTTT
TRBJ2-7 NA NA TRBV7-2 CASSLDPGSYEQYF TGTGCCAGCAGCTTAGACCCGGGCAGCTACGAGCAGTACTTC
TRBJ2-2 TRBD1 NA TRBV7-2 CASSSTGAGTGELFF TGTGCCAGCAGCTCGACAGGGGCCGGAACCGGGGAGCTGTTTTTT
TRBJ1-1 TRBD1 NA TRBV7-6 CASSRPETGGKDTEAFF TGTGCCAGCAGCCGGCCAGAGACAGGGGGGAAGGACACTGAAGCTTTCTTT
TRBJ1-4 NA NA TRBV2 CASSEVPGSNEKLFF TGTGCCAGCAGTGAAGTCCCAGGGTCCAATGAAAAACTGTTTTTT
TRBJ1-3 NA NA TRBV6-5 CASSYSGGDPGNTIYF TGTGCCAGCAGTTACTCCGGAGGGGATCCTGGAAACACCATATATTTT
TRBJ2-2 TRBD2 NA TRBV7-3 CASRLANTGELFF TGTGCCAGCCGACTAGCTAACACCGGGGAGCTGTTTTTT
TRBJ2-7 TRBD2 few TRBV5-1 CASSRPLGLAGGPDEQYF TGCGCCAGCAGCCGCCCATTAGGACTAGCGGGAGGGCCAGACGAGCAGTACTTC
TRBJ2-3 TRBD1 few TRBV20-1 CSARAYGGTGYSLSTDTQYF TGCAGTGCTAGAGCCTATGGCGGGACAGGGTACTCTCTTAGCACAGATACGCAGTATTTT
TRBJ2-7 NA few TRBV2 CASSEGRHGYEQYF TGTGCCAGCAGTGAAGGACGCCACGGCTACGAGCAGTACTTC
TRBJ2-7 NA few TRBV6-5 CASSYGLSYEQYF TGTGCCAGCAGTTACGGACTATCCTACGAGCAGTACTTC
TRBJ2-7 TRBD2 NA TRBV6-5 CASRRRRWTSGGYEQYF TGTGCCAGCAGGCGACGGCGTTGGACTAGCGGGGGTTACGAGCAGTACTTC
TRBJ1-5 TRBD1 few TRBV29-1 CSVGTGTGGTPQHF TGCAGCGTTGGAACCGGGACAGGGGGGACGCCCCAGCATTTT